This T cell receptor beta chain was recovered during a study of blood T cells in healthy people across ages. Notes on the study in general: Comparison with aged donors showed that long-lived donors had more naive CD4+ cells and higher diversity. No conclusive comparison of naive versus antigen-experienced cells was possible with unsorted PBMCs.

No fewer than 5.5 micrograms of total RNA were isolated from every sample. This clonotype occurred many times. The antigen remains undetermined. V was clipped by 3 bases and J by 2 bases, with 7 bases between them. CDR1 and CDR2 from the germline V gene are SGHTA and FQGNSA. The CDR3 loop spans 13 amino acids. With a J-beta primer mix and a sample-barcoded 5' primer, a second PCR ran about 7 to 12 cycles. TCRdb analysed the 5' RACE reads with MiXCR anew, one entry per CDR3 protein. The data hold about 810,000 distinct CDR3 sequences, with around 36% observed a single time. The sample comprised blood. The TCR originated in a man aged 18 to 29 in good health. The chain joins TRBV7-2 to TRBJ1-2, with D hard to call. In nucleotides, the CDR3 is TGTGCCAGCAGCTTGACCATAAACTATGGCTACACCTTC. Protein product: CASSLTINYGYTF.